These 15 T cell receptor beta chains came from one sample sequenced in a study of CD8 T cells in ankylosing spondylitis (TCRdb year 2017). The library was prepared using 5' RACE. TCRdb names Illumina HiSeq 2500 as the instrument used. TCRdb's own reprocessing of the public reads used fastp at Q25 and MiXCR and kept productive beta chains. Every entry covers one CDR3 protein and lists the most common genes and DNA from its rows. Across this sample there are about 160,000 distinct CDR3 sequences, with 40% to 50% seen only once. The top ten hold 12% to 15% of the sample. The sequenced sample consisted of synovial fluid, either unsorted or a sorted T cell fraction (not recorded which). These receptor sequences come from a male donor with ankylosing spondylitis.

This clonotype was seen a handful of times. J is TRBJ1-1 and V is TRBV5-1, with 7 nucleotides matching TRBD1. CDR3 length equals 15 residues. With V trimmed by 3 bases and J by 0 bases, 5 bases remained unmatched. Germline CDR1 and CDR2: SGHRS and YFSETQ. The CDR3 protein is CASSSQTGMNTEAFF. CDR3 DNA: TGCGCCAGCAGCTCCCAGACAGGGATGAACACTGAAGCTTTCTTT.

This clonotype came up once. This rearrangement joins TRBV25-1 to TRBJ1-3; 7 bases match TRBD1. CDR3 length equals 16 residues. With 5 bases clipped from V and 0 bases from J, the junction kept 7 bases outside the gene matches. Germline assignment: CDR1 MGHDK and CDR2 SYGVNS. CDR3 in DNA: TGTGCCAGCAGTAAGACAGGGCCCAGCTCTGGAAACACCATATATTTT. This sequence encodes CASSKTGPSSGNTIYF.

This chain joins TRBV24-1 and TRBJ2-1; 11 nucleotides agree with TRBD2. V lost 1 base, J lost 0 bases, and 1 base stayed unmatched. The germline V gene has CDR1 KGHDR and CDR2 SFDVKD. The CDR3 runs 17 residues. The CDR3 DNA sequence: TGTGCCACCAGTGATTTTACTAGCGGGAGCTCCTACAATGAGCAGTTCTTC. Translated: CATSDFTSGSSYNEQFF.

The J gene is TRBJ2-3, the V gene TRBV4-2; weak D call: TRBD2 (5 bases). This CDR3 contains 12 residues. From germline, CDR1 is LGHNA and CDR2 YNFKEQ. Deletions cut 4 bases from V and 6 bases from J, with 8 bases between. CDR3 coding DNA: TGTGCCAGCAGCCGAGGGTCGGATACGCAGTATTTT. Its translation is CASSRGSDTQYF.

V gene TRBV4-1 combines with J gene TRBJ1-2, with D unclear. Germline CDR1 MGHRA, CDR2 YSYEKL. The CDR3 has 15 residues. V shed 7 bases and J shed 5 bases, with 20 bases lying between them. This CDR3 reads CASKPTVRRLYGYTF. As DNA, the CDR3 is TGCGCCAGCAAACCTACAGTCAGGCGTCTTTATGGCTACACCTTC.

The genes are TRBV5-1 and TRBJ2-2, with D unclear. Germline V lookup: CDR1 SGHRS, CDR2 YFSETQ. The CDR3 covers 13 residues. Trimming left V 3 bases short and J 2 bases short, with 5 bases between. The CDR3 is CASSSENTGELFF. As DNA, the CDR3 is TGCGCCAGCAGCTCAGAAAACACCGGGGAGCTGTTTTTT.

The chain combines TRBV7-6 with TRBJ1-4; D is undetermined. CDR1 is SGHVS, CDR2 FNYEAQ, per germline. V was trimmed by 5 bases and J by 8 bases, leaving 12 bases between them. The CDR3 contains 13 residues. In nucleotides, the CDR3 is TGTGCCAGCAGCGGGCCAAGAGTGGAAAAACTGTTTTTT. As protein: CASSGPRVEKLFF.

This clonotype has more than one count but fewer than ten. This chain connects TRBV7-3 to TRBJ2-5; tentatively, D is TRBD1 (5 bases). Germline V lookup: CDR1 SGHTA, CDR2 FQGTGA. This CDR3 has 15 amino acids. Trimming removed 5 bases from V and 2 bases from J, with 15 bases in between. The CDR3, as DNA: TGTGCCAGCAGCCCAGGGATAACGGAACAAGAGACCCAGTACTTC. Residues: CASSPGITEQETQYF.

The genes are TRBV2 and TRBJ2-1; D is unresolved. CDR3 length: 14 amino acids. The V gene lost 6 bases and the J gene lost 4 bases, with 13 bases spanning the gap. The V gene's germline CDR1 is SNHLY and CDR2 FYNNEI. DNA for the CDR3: TGTGCCAGCAGCCAATCGTATCTGTACAATGAGCAGTTCTTC. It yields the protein CASSQSYLYNEQFF.

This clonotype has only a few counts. CDR3 bases: TGCGCCAGCAGCTTTGGACAGGGGCCGGGAACGCGACCCCTCCACTTT. Its protein is CASSFGQGPGTRPLHF. This chain links TRBV5-1 with TRBJ1-6; 9 bases line up with TRBD1. V was clipped by 2 bases and J by 12 bases; unmatched bases: 12. The CDR3 totals 16 residues. The germline gives CDR1 SGHRS, CDR2 YFSETQ.

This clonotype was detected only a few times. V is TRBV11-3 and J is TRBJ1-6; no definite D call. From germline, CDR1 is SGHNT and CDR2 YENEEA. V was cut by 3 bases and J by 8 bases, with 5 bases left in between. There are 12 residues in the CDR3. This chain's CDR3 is CASSLGHSPLHF. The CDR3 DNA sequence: TGTGCCAGCAGCTTGGGTCATTCACCCCTCCACTTT.

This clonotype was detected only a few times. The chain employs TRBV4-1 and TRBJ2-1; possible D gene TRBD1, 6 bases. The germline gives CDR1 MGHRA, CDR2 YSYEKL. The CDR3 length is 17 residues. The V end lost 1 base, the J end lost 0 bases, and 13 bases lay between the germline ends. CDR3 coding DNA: TGCGCCAGCAGCCAAGTATTCCGGGACAACTCCTACAATGAGCAGTTCTTC. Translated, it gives CASSQVFRDNSYNEQFF.

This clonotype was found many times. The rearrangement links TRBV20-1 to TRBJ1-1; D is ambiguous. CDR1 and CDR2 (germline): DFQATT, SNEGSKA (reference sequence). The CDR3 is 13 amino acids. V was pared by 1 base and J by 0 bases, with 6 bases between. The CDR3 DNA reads TGCAGTGCTAGAGGGGAGGTGAACACTGAAGCTTTCTTT. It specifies CSARGEVNTEAFF.

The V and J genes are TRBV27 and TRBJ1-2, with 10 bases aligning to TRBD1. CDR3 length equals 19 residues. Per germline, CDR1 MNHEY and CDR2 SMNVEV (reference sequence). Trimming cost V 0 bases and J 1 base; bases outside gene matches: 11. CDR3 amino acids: CASSLSGSGQGTFNYGYTF. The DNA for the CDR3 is TGTGCCAGCAGTTTATCTGGGTCGGGACAGGGGACCTTTAACTATGGCTACACCTTC.

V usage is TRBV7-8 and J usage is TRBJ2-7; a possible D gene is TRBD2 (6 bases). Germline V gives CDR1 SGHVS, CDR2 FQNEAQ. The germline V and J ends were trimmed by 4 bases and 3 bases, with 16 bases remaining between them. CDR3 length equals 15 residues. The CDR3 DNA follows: TGTGCCAGCAGCTCCCCCGGGAGCGGAATCTACGAGCAGTACTTC. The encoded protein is CASSSPGSGIYEQYF.